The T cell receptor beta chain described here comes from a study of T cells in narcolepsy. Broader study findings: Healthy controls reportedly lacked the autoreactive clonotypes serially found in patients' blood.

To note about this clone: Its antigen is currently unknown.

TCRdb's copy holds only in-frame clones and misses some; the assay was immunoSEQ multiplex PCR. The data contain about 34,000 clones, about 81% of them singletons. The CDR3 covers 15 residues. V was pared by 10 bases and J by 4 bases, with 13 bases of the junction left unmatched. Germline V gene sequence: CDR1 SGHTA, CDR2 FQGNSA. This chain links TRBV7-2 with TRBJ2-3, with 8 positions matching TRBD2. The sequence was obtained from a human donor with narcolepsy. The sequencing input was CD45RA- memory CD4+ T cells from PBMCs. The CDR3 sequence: CATRKGGGPADTQYF. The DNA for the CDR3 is TGTGCCACCCGTAAAGGCGGGGGGCCGGCAGATACGCAGTATTTT.